This T cell receptor (beta chain) was retrieved from a study of shared clonotypes between healthy human individuals. The healthy adult donors were HIV-negative and reported no recent acute infections or vaccinations. A split of CD4+ cells into CD45RA+ naive and CD45RA-negative memory subsets was performed. Overall study results and limits: Clonotypes shared by all four sorted-subset donors had higher generation probabilities than non-shared clonotypes.

In regard to this clone: Its specificity is not known.

Germline V gene data show CDR1 as MGHRA and CDR2 as YSYEKL. Losses at the gene ends were 0 bases for V and 0 bases for J; bases not matched to a gene: 8. The CDR3 has 18 residues. TCRdb's table, derived via immunoSEQ multiplex PCR, lists solely in-frame clones and lacks some. Of hundreds of thousands of clones listed, around two thirds are singletons. The chain combines TRBV4-1 with TRBJ2-7; the match to TRBD2 covers 10 bases. The sequence derives from a woman aged 25 to 39 in good health. Material: memory CD4+ T cells sorted from blood. Stated subset: CD45RA-negative fraction. The CDR3 DNA sequence: TGCGCCAGCAGCCAAGACCCTAGCGGGAGTTCTAGCTCCTACGAGCAGTACTTC. It specifies CASSQDPSGSSSSYEQYF.